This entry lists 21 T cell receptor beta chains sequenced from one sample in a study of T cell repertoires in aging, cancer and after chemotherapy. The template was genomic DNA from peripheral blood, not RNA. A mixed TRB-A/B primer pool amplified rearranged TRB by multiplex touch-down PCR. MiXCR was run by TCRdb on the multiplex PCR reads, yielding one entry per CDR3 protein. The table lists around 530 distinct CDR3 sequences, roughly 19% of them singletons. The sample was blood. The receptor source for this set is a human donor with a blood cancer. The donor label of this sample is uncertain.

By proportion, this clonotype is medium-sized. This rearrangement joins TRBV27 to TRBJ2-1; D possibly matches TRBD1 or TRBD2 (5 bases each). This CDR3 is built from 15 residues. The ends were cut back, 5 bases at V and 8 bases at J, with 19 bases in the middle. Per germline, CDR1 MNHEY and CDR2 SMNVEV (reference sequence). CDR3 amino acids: CASSRGAGYLYEQFF. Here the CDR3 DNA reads TGTGCCAGCAGTCGAGGGGCAGGTTATTTGTATGAGCAGTTCTTC.

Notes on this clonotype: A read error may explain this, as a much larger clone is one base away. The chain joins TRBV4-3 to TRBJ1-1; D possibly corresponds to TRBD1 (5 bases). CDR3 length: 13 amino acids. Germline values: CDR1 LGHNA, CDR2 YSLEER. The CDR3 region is CAGSQVGTAEAFF. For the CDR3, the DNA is TGTGCCGGCAGCCAAGTAGGGACTGCTGAAGCTTTCTTT.

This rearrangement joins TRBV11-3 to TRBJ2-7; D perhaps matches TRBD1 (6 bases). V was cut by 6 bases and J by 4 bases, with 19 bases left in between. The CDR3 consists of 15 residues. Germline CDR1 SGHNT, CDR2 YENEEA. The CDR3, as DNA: TGTGCCAGCAGGTCTCTGGGGGCGCTTATTTACGAGCAGTACTTC. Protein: CASRSLGALIYEQYF.

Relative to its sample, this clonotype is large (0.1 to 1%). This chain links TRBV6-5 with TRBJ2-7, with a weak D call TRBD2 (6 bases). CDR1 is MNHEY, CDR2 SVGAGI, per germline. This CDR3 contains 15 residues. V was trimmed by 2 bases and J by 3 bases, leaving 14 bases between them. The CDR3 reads CASSYGGYEFYEQYF. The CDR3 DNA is TGTGCCAGCAGTTACGGGGGGTATGAATTCTACGAGCAGTACTTC.

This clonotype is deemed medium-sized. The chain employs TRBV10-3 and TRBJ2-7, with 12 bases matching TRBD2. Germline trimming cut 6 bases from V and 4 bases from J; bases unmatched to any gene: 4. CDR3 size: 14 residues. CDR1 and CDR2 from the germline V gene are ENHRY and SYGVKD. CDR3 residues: CAIRASGGAYEQYF. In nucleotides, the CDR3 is TGTGCCATCAGGGCTAGCGGGGGGGCTTACGAGCAGTACTTC.

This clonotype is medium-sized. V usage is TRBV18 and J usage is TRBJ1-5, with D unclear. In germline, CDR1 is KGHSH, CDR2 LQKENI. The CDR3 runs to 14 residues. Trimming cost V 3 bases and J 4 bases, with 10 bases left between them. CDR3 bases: TGTGCCAGCTCACCTGACGGCCAGAATCAGCCCCAGCATTTT. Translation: CASSPDGQNQPQHF.

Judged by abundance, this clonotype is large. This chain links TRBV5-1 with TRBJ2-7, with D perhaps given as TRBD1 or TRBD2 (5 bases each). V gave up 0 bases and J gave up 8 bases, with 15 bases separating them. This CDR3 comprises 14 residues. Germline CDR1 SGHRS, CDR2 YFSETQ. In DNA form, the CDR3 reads TGCGCCAGCAGCTTGGAGCCCGGGACCTCTAAGCAGTACTTC. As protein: CASSLEPGTSKQYF.

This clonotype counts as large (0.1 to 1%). CDR3 sequence: CASSPLGTDPSTDTQYF. The CDR3 nucleotides read TGTGCCAGCAGCCCTCTCGGGACGGACCCTAGCACAGATACGCAGTATTTT. This chain joins TRBV27 and TRBJ2-3; D may correspond to TRBD1 or TRBD2 (5 bases each). The CDR3 is made up of 17 amino acids. The ends were cut back, 6 bases at V and 0 bases at J, with 19 bases in the middle. The germline gives CDR1 MNHEY, CDR2 SMNVEV (reference sequence).

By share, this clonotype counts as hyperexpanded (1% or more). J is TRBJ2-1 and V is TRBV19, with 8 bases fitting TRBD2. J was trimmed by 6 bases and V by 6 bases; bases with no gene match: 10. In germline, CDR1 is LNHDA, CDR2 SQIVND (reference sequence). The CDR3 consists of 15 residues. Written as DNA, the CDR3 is TGTGCCAGTAGGCCGTCCAGCGGGAGTCTCAATGAGCAGTTCTTC. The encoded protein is CASRPSSGSLNEQFF.

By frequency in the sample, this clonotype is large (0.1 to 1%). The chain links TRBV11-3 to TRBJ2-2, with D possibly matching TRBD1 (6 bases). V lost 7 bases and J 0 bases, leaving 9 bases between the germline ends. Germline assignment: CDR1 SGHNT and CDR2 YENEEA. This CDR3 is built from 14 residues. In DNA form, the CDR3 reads TGTGCCAGCAAAGGACAGACGAACACCGGGGAGCTGTTTTTT. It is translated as CASKGQTNTGELFF. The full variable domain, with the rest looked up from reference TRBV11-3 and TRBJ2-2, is EAGVVQSPRYKIIEKKQPVAFWCNPISGHNTLYWYLQNLGQGPELLIRYENEEAVDDSQLPKDRFSAERLKGVDSTLKIQPAELGDSAVYLCASKGQTNTGELFFGEGSRLTVL.

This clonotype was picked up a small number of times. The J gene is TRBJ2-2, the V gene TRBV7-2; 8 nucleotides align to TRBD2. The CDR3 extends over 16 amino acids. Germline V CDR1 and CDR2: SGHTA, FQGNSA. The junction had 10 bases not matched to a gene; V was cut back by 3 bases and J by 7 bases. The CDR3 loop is CASSFFSGGLDGELFF. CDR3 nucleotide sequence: TGTGCCAGCAGCTTCTTTTCGGGGGGGCTGGACGGGGAGCTGTTTTTT.

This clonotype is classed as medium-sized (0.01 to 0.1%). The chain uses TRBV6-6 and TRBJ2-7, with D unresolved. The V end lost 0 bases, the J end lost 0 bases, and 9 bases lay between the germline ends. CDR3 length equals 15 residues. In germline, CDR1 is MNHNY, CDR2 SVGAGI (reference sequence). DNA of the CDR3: TGTGCCAGCAGTTACTCGATTTCAGGCTCCTACGAGCAGTACTTC. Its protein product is CASSYSISGSYEQYF.

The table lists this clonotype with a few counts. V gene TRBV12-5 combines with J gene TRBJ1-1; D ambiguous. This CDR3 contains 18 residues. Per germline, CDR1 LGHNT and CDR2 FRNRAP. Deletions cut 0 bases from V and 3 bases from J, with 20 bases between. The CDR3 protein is CASGLVPSGGPWDTEAFF. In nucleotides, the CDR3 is TGTGCTAGTGGTTTGGTACCCTCAGGAGGGCCTTGGGACACTGAAGCTTTCTTT.

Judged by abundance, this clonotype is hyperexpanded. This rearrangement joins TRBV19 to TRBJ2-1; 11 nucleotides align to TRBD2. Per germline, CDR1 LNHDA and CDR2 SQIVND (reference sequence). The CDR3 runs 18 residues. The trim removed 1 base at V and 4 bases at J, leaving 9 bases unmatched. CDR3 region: CASSIGGSSGGAYNEQFF. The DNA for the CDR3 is TGTGCCAGTAGTATAGGAGGGAGTAGCGGGGGGGCATACAATGAGCAGTTCTTC.

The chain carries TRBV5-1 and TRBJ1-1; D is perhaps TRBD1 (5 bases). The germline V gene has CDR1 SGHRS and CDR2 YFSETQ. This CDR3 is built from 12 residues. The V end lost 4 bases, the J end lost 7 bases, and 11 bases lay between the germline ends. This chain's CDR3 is CASSRDQSEAFF. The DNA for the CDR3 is TGCGCCAGCAGCAGGGACCAGAGTGAAGCTTTCTTT.

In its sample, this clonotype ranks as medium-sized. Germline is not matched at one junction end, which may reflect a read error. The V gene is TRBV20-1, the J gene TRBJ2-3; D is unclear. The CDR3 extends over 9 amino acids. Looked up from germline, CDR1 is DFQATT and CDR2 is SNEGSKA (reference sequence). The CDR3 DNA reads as TGCAGTGCTAGTACTCCTGCGGCATTT. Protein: CSASTPAAF.

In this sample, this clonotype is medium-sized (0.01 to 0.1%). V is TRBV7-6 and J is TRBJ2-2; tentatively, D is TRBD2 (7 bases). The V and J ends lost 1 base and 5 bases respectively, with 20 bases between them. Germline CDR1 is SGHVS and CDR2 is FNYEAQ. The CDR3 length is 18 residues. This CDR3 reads CASSLGVLGGLLTGELFF. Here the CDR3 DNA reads TGTGCCAGCAGCTTAGGAGTTTTGGGGGGGCTGTTGACCGGGGAGCTGTTTTTT.

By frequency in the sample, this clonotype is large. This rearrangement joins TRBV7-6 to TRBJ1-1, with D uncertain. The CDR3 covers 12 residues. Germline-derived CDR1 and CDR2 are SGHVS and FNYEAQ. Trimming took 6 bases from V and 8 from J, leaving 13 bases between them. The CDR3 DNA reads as TGTGCCAGCAGACGTATTCCGGGAGAAGCTTTCTTT. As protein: CASRRIPGEAFF.

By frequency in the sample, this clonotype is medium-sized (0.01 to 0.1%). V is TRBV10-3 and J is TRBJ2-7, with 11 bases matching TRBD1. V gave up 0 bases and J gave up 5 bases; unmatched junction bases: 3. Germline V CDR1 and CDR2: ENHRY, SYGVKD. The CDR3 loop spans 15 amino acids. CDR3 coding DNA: TGTGCCATCAGTGAGTCTCAGGACAGGGGGCACGAGCAGTACTTC. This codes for CAISESQDRGHEQYF.

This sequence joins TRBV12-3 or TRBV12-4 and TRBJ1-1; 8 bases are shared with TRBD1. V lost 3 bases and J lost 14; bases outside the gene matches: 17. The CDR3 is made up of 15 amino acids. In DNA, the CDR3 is TGTGCCAGCAGTTTGAACAGGGGGTTGAACACAGAAGTCTTCTTT. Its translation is CASSLNRGLNTEVFF.

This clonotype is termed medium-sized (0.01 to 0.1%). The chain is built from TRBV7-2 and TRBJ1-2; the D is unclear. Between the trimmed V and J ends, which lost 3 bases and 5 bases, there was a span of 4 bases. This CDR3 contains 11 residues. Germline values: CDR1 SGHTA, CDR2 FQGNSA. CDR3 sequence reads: CASSLEYGYTF. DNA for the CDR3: TGTGCCAGCAGCTTGGAATATGGCTACACCTTC. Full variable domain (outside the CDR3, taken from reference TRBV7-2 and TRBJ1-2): GAGVSQSPSNKVTEKGKDVELRCDPISGHTALYWYRQSLGQGLEFLIYFQGNSAPDKSGLPSDRFSAERTGGSVSTLTIQRTQQEDSAVYLCASSLEYGYTFGSGTRLTVV.